Listed below are T cell receptor beta chains from one sample, sequenced in a study of blood T cell repertoires in COVID-19. Produced via immunoSEQ multiplex PCR; TCRdb's table is partial and in-frame only. The sample carries over 150,000 clones, about four fifths recorded once. The specimen was peripheral blood. The receptor set was obtained from a woman aged 80 or older with acute or convalescent COVID-19. CDR3s include the opening cysteine and the closing phenylalanine or tryptophan. Each record gives: V gene, D gene, CDR3 protein. A D gene is named only where the DNA matches it firmly.

>TRBV6-2/TRBV6-3|.
CASSSQGDQPQHF
>TRBV7-8|.
CASSLAALAPGEQYF
>TRBV4-3|.
CASSQGASVSYNEQFF
>TRBV25-1|.
CASSEPRETQYF
>TRBV2|.
CASTPRAPSTNEKLFF
>TRBV7-2|.
CASSFSGVGGKLFF
>TRBV2|TRBD1
CATDKDRGSYEQYF
>TRBV11-2|.
CATGVGGRYDTQYF
>TRBV7-2|TRBD2
CASSLTSGDTQYF
>TRBV2|.
CASSPRRVGLNEQFF
>TRBV2|.
CASSFDSYEQYF
>TRBV27|TRBD2
CASRGQWGGYNEQFF
>TRBV5-1|.
CASSWASGDTEAFF
>TRBV4-2|.
CASSQAISSSMSGELFF
>TRBV14|.
CASSQDRREQYF
>TRBV29-1|.
CSVWTDTYEQYF
>TRBV6-5|.
CASSYRWNEDYGYTF
>TRBV6-5|TRBD1
CASRRDRGSNEQFF
>TRBV7-8|TRBD1
CASREGQGASGEQFF
>TRBV15|.
CATSSGRTNEKLFF
>TRBV24-1|.
CATSDPYRDPGELFF
>TRBV2|.
CASSIGGVQETQYF
>TRBV2|.
CASSEGRTYGYTF
>TRBV7-9|.
CASSLTGPADTGELFF
>TRBV6-5|TRBD2
CASSYSLAAEETQYF
>TRBV2|.
CASSEQGWGSPLHF
>TRBV5-1|.
CASTSPPEGTDTQYF
>TRBV9|TRBD1
CASSVGQGIPQAGANVLTF
>TRBV7-2|.
CASSLASVVKTYGYTF
>TRBV5-1|TRBD1
CASSVQGASFSGNTIYF
>TRBV4-3|.
CASSQDTLQSRYEQYF